This is a list of T cell receptor beta chains from one sample in a study of T cell repertoires in cytomegalovirus infection. TCRdb ran MiXCR on the reads and lists one entry per CDR3 protein. The sample yields some 100,000 distinct CDR3 sequences, more than 20% seen once. The sequenced sample consisted of CD8+ T cells from PBMCs. The source of these receptors is a human donor in good health (CMV status not recorded). Some clones in this sample may be carry-over from other donors' samples. Each CDR3 is given with its conserved first and last residue. A D gene is named only where the DNA matches it firmly. The size entry is marked missing in some rows and otherwise reads once, few, many or a size class.

size: NA; J: TRBJ1-1; D: NA; V: TRBV5-1; CDR3: CASSSGRIVNTEAFF; DNA: TGCGCCAGCAGCTCAGGGCGAATTGTGAACACTGAAGCTTTCTTT
size: NA; J: TRBJ2-3; D: NA; V: TRBV12-3/TRBV12-4; CDR3: CASSLRGKDTQYF; DNA: TGTGCCAGCAGCCTCCGGGGCAAAGATACGCAGTATTTT
size: many; J: TRBJ2-7; D: TRBD1; V: TRBV15; CDR3: CATSPGQGPYEQYF; DNA: TGTGCCACCAGCCCGGGACAGGGGCCCTACGAGCAGTACTTC
size: few; J: TRBJ1-1; D: TRBD1; V: TRBV13; CDR3: CASSRGQGNTEAFF; DNA: TGTGCCAGCAGCCGGGGACAGGGGAACACTGAAGCTTTCTTT
size: few; J: TRBJ2-7; D: TRBD1; V: TRBV7-9; CDR3: CASSPILPRDRGYEQYF; DNA: TGTGCCAGCAGTCCTATTCTACCCCGGGACAGGGGCTACGAGCAGTACTTC
size: few; J: TRBJ2-1; D: NA; V: TRBV6-2/TRBV6-3; CDR3: CASSVPGHNEQFF; DNA: TGTGCCAGCAGTGTTCCGGGACACAATGAGCAGTTCTTC
size: many; J: TRBJ2-1; D: TRBD1; V: TRBV5-8; CDR3: CASSFTGQGIDEQFF; DNA: TGTGCCAGCAGTTTTACGGGACAGGGGATCGATGAGCAGTTCTTC
size: NA; J: TRBJ2-7; D: NA; V: TRBV28; CDR3: CASSTGYYEQYF; DNA: TGTGCCAGCAGTACAGGGTACTACGAGCAGTACTTC
size: NA; J: TRBJ1-1; D: NA; V: TRBV20-1; CDR3: CSARNREDANTEAFF; DNA: TGCAGTGCTAGGAATAGGGAGGACGCGAACACTGAAGCTTTCTTT
size: NA; J: TRBJ1-4; D: NA; V: TRBV6-5; CDR3: CASSYDTTNEKLFF; DNA: TGTGCCAGCAGTTACGACACCACTAATGAAAAACTGTTTTTT
size: many; J: TRBJ2-1; D: TRBD2; V: TRBV7-2; CDR3: CASSLRKGLAGDNEQFF; DNA: TGTGCCAGCAGCTTGCGAAAGGGACTAGCGGGGGACAATGAGCAGTTCTTC
size: NA; J: TRBJ2-3; D: NA; V: TRBV28; CDR3: CASSFGESKADTQYF; DNA: TGTGCCAGCAGTTTCGGGGAGTCCAAGGCAGATACGCAGTATTTT
size: many; J: TRBJ2-3; D: NA; V: TRBV7-3; CDR3: CASSLITDTDTQYF; DNA: TGTGCCAGCAGCTTAATTACAGACACAGATACGCAGTATTTT
size: few; J: TRBJ2-3; D: NA; V: TRBV7-2; CDR3: CASSLTGGGGDTQYF; DNA: TGTGCCAGCAGCTTAACCGGGGGCGGGGGAGATACGCAGTATTTT
size: few; J: TRBJ2-2; D: TRBD1; V: TRBV20-1; CDR3: CSARDPGQGAHGELFF; DNA: TGCAGTGCTAGAGATCCGGGACAGGGGGCGCACGGGGAGCTGTTTTTT
size: many; J: TRBJ2-3; D: NA; V: TRBV7-8; CDR3: CASSLDDYSPLGSSTDTQYF; DNA: TGTGCCAGCAGCTTAGACGACTATAGCCCTTTGGGCTCTAGCACAGATACGCAGTATTTT
size: many; J: TRBJ2-3; D: NA; V: TRBV7-9; CDR3: CASSNVAQGRIADTQYF; DNA: TGTGCCAGCAGCAATGTAGCACAGGGGAGGATTGCAGATACGCAGTATTTT
size: NA; J: TRBJ2-3; D: NA; V: TRBV20-1; CDR3: CSVVQGVDTQYF; DNA: TGCAGTGTAGTGCAGGGAGTAGATACGCAGTATTTT
size: NA; J: TRBJ2-5; D: NA; V: TRBV6-2/TRBV6-3; CDR3: CASSYSGGETQYF; DNA: TGTGCCAGCAGTTACTCAGGGGGGGAGACCCAGTACTTC
size: NA; J: TRBJ1-1; D: NA; V: TRBV29-1; CDR3: CSVEDEGPNTEAFF; DNA: TGCAGCGTTGAAGATGAGGGTCCGAACACTGAAGCTTTCTTT
size: NA; J: TRBJ1-1; D: NA; V: TRBV20-1; CDR3: CSARERGGSENTEAFF; DNA: TGCAGTGCTAGAGAAAGGGGGGGGAGTGAGAACACTGAAGCTTTCTTT
size: NA; J: TRBJ2-4; D: TRBD1; V: TRBV12-3/TRBV12-4; CDR3: CASSLGQGFYLQYF; DNA: TGTGCCAGCAGTTTAGGACAGGGCTTTTACCTTCAGTACTTC
size: once; J: TRBJ2-5; D: TRBD2; V: TRBV6-8; CDR3: CASSQTSPLAGGLETQYF; DNA: TGTGCCAGCAGTCAAACCTCACCTTTAGCGGGGGGTTTGGAGACCCAGTACTTC
size: few; J: TRBJ2-3; D: NA; V: TRBV11-3; CDR3: CASSSLQGLDTQYF; DNA: TGTGCCAGCAGTTCTTTACAGGGTTTAGATACGCAGTATTTT
size: NA; J: TRBJ2-2; D: NA; V: TRBV6-1; CDR3: CASTSREGANTGELFF; DNA: TGTGCCAGCACCTCTCGAGAAGGGGCGAACACCGGGGAGCTGTTTTTT
size: many; J: TRBJ2-3; D: NA; V: TRBV28; CDR3: CASKESTDTQYF; DNA: TGTGCCAGCAAGGAGAGCACAGATACGCAGTATTTT
size: once; J: TRBJ2-1; D: TRBD1; V: TRBV3-1; CDR3: CASSRDSPLRNEQFF; DNA: TGTGCCAGCAGCCGGGACAGTCCCCTTCGCAATGAGCAGTTCTTC
size: NA; J: TRBJ2-7; D: NA; V: TRBV9; CDR3: CASGSSYEQYF; DNA: TGTGCCAGCGGATCCTCCTACGAGCAGTACTTC
size: many; J: TRBJ2-1; D: NA; V: TRBV4-2; CDR3: CASSPQHLSSYNEQFF; DNA: TGTGCCAGCAGTCCCCAACACCTTAGCTCCTACAATGAGCAGTTCTTC
size: many; J: TRBJ1-5; D: TRBD1; V: TRBV27; CDR3: CASGPTGGWNQPQHF; DNA: TGTGCCAGCGGACCTACAGGGGGCTGGAATCAGCCCCAGCATTTT
size: NA; J: TRBJ1-1; D: NA; V: TRBV10-3; CDR3: CAISESPGAGAFF; DNA: TGTGCCATCAGTGAGTCACCGGGGGCTGGAGCTTTCTTT
size: NA; J: TRBJ2-7; D: TRBD1; V: TRBV6-5; CDR3: CASRRGRGRYEQYF; DNA: TGTGCCAGCAGACGGGGCAGGGGGCGATACGAGCAGTACTTC
size: NA; J: TRBJ2-3; D: NA; V: TRBV28; CDR3: CAGPTRGTASDTQYF; DNA: TGTGCCGGGCCCACCCGAGGTACCGCCTCAGATACGCAGTATTTT
size: NA; J: TRBJ2-5; D: NA; V: TRBV11-2; CDR3: CASSSFVSQETQYF; DNA: TGTGCCAGCAGCTCCTTTGTAAGCCAAGAGACCCAGTACTTC
size: NA; J: TRBJ1-1; D: NA; V: TRBV5-1; CDR3: CASSLGQLSMNTEAFF; DNA: TGCGCCAGCAGCTTGGGTCAGCTAAGTATGAACACTGAAGCTTTCTTT
size: many; J: TRBJ1-2; D: NA; V: TRBV12-3/TRBV12-4; CDR3: CASLGRADPWHGYTF; DNA: TGTGCCAGTCTCGGGAGGGCAGATCCTTGGCATGGCTACACCTTC
size: NA; J: TRBJ2-1; D: TRBD1; V: TRBV6-4; CDR3: CASSIEGADYNEQFF; DNA: TGTGCCAGCAGCATCGAGGGGGCCGACTACAATGAGCAGTTCTTC
size: NA; J: TRBJ1-1; D: NA; V: TRBV20-1; CDR3: CSASQGRGWNTEAFF; DNA: TGCAGTGCTAGTCAGGGCCGAGGGTGGAACACTGAAGCTTTCTTT
size: NA; J: TRBJ2-2; D: NA; V: TRBV10-2; CDR3: CASSDAGNTGELFF; DNA: TGCGCCAGCAGTGACGCCGGAAACACCGGGGAGCTGTTTTTT
size: few; J: TRBJ1-1; D: NA; V: TRBV5-5; CDR3: CASSGSRELNTEAFF; DNA: TGTGCCAGCAGCGGGAGCAGGGAGTTGAACACTGAAGCTTTCTTT
size: once; J: TRBJ2-7; D: TRBD1; V: TRBV27; CDR3: CASSLSGQGSSYEQYF; DNA: TGTGCCAGCAGTTTATCCGGACAGGGTAGCTCCTACGAGCAGTACTTC
size: few; J: TRBJ2-7; D: NA; V: TRBV29-1; CDR3: CSVRADTYEQYF; DNA: TGCAGCGTCCGAGCGGATACCTACGAGCAGTACTTC
size: NA; J: TRBJ2-2; D: TRBD2; V: TRBV9; CDR3: CASSVRTSGTPNTGELFF; DNA: TGTGCCAGCAGCGTACGGACTAGCGGGACACCGAACACCGGGGAGCTGTTTTTT
size: few; J: TRBJ1-6; D: NA; V: TRBV7-6; CDR3: CASSPREYWDSPLHF; DNA: TGTGCCAGCAGCCCCAGAGAGTATTGGGATTCACCCCTCCACTTT
size: NA; J: TRBJ2-3; D: TRBD2; V: TRBV18; CDR3: CASSPTSGVTDTQYF; DNA: TGTGCCAGCTCTCCGACTAGCGGGGTCACAGATACGCAGTATTTT
size: NA; J: TRBJ2-7; D: TRBD2; V: TRBV11-2; CDR3: CASSLGSGGYEQYF; DNA: TGTGCCAGCAGCTTAGGAAGCGGGGGTTACGAGCAGTACTTC
size: NA; J: TRBJ2-1; D: TRBD1; V: TRBV7-6; CDR3: CVSSSRQGPYNEQFF; DNA: TGTGTCAGCAGCAGCAGACAGGGTCCCTACAATGAGCAGTTCTTC
size: NA; J: TRBJ1-4; D: NA; V: TRBV27; CDR3: CASREGDGNEKLFF; DNA: TGTGCCAGCCGTGAAGGGGATGGTAATGAAAAACTGTTTTTT